The T cell receptor beta chain described here comes from a study of T cell repertoires in cytomegalovirus infection. Study information: Indications came from public TCR beta signatures; they pointed to CMV infection and to a matching HLA type. General study findings and limits: Dominating the ex vivo response were TCR beta clonotypes that were CMV-specific and HLA-C-restricted. Summed public TCR beta family frequency identified CMV carriers bearing the relevant HLA.

J was trimmed by 5 bases and V by 4 bases; bases with no gene match: 9. This CDR3 has 15 amino acids. Per the germline V gene, CDR1 is MNHNS and CDR2 is SASEGT. TCRdb processed the reads anew with MiXCR; each CDR3 protein has one entry. Among fewer than 200,000 distinct CDR3 sequences listed, 13% to 15% were seen once. The sample holds many counts of this clonotype. Its specificity is unknown. The sequence was collected from a human donor in good health (CMV status not recorded). Some clones in this sample may be carry-over from other donors' samples. The material sequenced was PBMCs. The chain combines TRBV6-1 with TRBJ2-5; 8 bases fit TRBD1. The CDR3 DNA reads as TGTGCCAGCAGTGTGCAGGGGGCGGGGTGGGAGACCCAGTACTTC. Amino acid sequence: CASSVQGAGWETQYF.